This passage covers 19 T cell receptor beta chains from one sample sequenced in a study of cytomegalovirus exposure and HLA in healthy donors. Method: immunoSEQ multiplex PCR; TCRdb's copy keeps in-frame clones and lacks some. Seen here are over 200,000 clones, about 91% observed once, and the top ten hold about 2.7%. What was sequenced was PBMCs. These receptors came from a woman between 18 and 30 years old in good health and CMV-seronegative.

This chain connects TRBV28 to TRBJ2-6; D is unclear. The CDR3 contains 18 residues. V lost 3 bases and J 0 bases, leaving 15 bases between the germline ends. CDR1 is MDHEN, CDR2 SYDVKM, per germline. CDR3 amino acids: CASSFDAVTGSGANVLTF. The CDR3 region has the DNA TGTGCCAGCAGTTTCGACGCTGTCACGGGCTCTGGGGCCAACGTCCTGACTTTC.

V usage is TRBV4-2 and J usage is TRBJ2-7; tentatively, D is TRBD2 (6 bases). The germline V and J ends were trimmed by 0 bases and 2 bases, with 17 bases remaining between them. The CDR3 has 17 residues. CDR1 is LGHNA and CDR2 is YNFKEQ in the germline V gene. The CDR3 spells CASSQDLASGLTYEQYF. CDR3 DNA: TGTGCCAGCAGCCAAGATTTGGCGTCGGGACTCACCTACGAGCAGTACTTC.

The CDR3 here is CASSLAPSGDNEQFF. CDR3 sequence (DNA): TGCGCCAGCAGCTTGGCCCCTAGCGGGGACAATGAGCAGTTCTTC. The genes are TRBV5-1 and TRBJ2-1; 9 bases match TRBD2. The J segment lost 5 bases and the V segment lost 0 bases, leaving 3 bases of the junction unmatched. Germline CDR1 and CDR2: SGHRS and YFSETQ. The CDR3 contains 15 residues.

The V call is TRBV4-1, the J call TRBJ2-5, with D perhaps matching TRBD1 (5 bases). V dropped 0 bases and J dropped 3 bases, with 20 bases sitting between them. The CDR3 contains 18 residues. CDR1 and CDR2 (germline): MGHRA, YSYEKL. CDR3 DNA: TGCGCCAGCAGCCAAGATTATTTCAGGGTTAAGGGTAAAGAGACCCAGTACTTC. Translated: CASSQDYFRVKGKETQYF.

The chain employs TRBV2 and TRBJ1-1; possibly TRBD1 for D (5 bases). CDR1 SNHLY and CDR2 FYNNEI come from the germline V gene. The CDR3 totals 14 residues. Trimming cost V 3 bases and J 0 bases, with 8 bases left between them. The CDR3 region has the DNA TGTGCCAGCAGTGACGACAGCTTGAACACTGAAGCTTTCTTT. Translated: CASSDDSLNTEAFF.

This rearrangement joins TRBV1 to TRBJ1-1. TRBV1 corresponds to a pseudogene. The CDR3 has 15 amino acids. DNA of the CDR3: TGCACCAGCAGCCAAGATGAGGCGGGGAACACTGAAGCTTTCTTT. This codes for CTSSQDEAGNTEAFF.

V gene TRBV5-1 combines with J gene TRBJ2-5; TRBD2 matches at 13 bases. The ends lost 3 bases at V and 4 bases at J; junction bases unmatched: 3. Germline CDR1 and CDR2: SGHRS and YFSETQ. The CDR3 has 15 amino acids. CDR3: CASSSGLAGVETQYF. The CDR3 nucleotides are TGCGCCAGCAGCTCCGGACTAGCGGGAGTAGAGACCCAGTACTTC.

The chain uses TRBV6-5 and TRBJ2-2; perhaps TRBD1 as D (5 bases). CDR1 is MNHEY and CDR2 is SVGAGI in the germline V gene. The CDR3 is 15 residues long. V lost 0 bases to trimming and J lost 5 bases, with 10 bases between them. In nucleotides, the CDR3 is TGTGCCAGCAGTTACTCCGTCAGACAGACCGGGGAGCTGTTTTTT. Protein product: CASSYSVRQTGELFF.

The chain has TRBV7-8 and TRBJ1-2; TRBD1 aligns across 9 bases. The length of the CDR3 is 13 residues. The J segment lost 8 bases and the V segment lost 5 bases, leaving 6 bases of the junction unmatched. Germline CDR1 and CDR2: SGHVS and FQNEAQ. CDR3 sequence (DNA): TGTGCCAGCAGCACGGGACAGGGTGGCGGCTACACCTTC. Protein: CASSTGQGGGYTF. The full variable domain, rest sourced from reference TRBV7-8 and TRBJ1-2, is GAGVSQSPRYKVAKRGQDVALRCDPISGHVSLFWYQQALGQGPEFLTYFQNEAQLDKSGLPSDRFFAERPEGSVSTLKIQRTQQEDSAVYLCASSTGQGGGYTFGSGTRLTVV.

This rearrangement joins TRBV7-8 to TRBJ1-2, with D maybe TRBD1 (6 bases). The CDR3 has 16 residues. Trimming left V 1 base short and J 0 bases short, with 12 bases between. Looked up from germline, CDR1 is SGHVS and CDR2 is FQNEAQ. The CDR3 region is CASSLGVQGPNYGYTF. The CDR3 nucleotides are TGTGCCAGCAGCTTAGGGGTCCAGGGGCCTAACTATGGCTACACCTTC.

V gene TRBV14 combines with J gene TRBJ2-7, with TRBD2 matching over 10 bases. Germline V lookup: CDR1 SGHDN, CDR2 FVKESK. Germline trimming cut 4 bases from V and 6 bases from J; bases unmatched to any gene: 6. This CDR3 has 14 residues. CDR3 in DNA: TGTGCCAGCAGCCCTCGGACTAGCGGAAGCGAGCAGTACTTC. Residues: CASSPRTSGSEQYF.

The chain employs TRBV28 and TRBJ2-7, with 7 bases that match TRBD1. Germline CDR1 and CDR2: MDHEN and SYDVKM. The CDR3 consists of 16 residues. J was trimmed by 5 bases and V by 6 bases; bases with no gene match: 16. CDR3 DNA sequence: TGTGCCAGCAGCAAGCCGGGACAGCGTATTAAGAACGAGCAGTACTTC. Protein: CASSKPGQRIKNEQYF.

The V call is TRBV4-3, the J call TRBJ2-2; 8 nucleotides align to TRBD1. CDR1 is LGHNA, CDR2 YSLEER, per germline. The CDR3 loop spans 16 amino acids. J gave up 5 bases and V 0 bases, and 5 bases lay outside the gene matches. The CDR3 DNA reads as TGCGCCAGCAGCCAAGATTGGCAGGGGGCGACCGGGGAGCTGTTTTTT. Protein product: CASSQDWQGATGELFF.

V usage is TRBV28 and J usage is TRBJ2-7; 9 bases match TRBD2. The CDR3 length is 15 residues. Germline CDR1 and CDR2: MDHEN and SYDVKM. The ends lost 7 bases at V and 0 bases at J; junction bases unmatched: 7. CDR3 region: CASTGNSGSSYEQYF. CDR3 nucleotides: TGTGCCAGCACTGGGAATAGCGGGAGCTCCTACGAGCAGTACTTC.

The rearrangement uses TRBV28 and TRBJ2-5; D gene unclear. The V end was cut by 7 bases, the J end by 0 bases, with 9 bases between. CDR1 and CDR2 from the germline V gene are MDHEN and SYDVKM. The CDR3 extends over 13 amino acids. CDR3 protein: CASNERYQETQYF. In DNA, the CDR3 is TGTGCCAGCAACGAGCGCTACCAAGAGACCCAGTACTTC.

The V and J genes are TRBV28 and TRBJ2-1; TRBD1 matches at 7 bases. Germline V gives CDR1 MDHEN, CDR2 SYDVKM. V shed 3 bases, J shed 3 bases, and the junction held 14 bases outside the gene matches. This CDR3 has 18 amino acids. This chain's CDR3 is CASSFVGQGVWVYNEQFF. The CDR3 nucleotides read TGTGCCAGCAGTTTCGTGGGCCAGGGGGTCTGGGTCTACAATGAGCAGTTCTTC.

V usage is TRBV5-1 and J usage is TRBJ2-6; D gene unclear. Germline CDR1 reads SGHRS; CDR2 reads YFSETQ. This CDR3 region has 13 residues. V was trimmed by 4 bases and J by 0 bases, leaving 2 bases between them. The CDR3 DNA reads TGCGCCAGCAGCCGCTCTGGGGCCAACGTCCTGACTTTC. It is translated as CASSRSGANVLTF.

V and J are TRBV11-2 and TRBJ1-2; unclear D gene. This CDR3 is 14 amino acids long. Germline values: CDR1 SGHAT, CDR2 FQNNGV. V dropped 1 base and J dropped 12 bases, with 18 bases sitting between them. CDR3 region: CASSLGIGEGRDTF. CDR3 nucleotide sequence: TGTGCCAGCAGCTTAGGAATCGGGGAAGGTCGGGACACCTTC.

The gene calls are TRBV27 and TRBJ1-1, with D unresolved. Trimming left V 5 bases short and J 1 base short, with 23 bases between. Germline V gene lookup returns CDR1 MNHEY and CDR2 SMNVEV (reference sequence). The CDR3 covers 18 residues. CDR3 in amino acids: CASSAVQIFQSTNTEAFF. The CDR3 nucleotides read TGTGCCAGCAGTGCAGTACAGATCTTCCAGTCAACGAACACTGAAGCTTTCTTT.